These 6 T cell receptor beta chains were all obtained from the same sample, sequenced in a study of blood T cell repertoires in COVID-19. The repertoire was sequenced with immunoSEQ multiplex PCR; TCRdb's copy has only in-frame clones and lacks some. The data show approximately 78,000 clones, over 65% seen once. The sample taken for sequencing was peripheral blood. The receptors shown here come from a woman of 80 years or more with acute or convalescent COVID-19.

This chain uses TRBV4-2 with TRBJ1-1; D is perhaps TRBD1 (5 bases). Per germline, CDR1 LGHNA and CDR2 YNFKEQ. V lost 0 bases to trimming and J lost 5 bases, with 16 bases between them. This CDR3 has 16 amino acids. The CDR3 reads CASSQDAGTYGTEAFF. CDR3 bases: TGTGCCAGCAGCCAAGATGCGGGGACGTACGGGACTGAAGCTTTCTTT.

In DNA form, the CDR3 reads TGTGCCAGCAGCTTGCGTCAGGGACAAGAGACCCAGTACTTC. This codes for CASSLRQGQETQYF. The V gene is TRBV5-4, the J gene TRBJ2-5; D is perhaps TRBD1 (5 bases). CDR1 and CDR2 from the germline V gene are SGHNT and YYREEE (reference sequence). Trimming pared 1 base from V and 2 bases from J, leaving 9 bases between. CDR3 length equals 14 residues.

This clone is a singleton in its sample. The chain joins TRBV4-2 to TRBJ1-5; weak D call: TRBD1 (5 bases). Deletions cut 0 bases from V and 4 bases from J, with 10 bases between. Germline lookup yields CDR1 LGHNA and CDR2 YNFKEQ. This CDR3 is built from 15 residues. CDR3 in DNA: TGTGCCAGCAGCCAAGAGGGGCGGCTGAATCAGCCCCAGCATTTT. It specifies CASSQEGRLNQPQHF.

The genes are TRBV19 and TRBJ1-2; D might be TRBD1 (6 bases). CDR1 is LNHDA, CDR2 SQIVND, per germline (reference sequence). There are 15 residues in the CDR3. V lost 0 bases and J 7 bases, leaving 15 bases between the germline ends. CDR3 sequence: CASSIDGGRFRGYTF. The CDR3 coding sequence is TGTGCCAGTAGTATAGACGGGGGGCGTTTTCGTGGCTACACCTTC.

The chain recombines TRBV5-1 with TRBJ2-2; TRBD2 is a possible D gene (6 bases). The CDR3 runs to 13 residues. Germline V gene data show CDR1 as SGHRS and CDR2 as YFSETQ. Trimming cost V 4 bases and J 4 bases, with 8 bases left between them. Written as DNA, the CDR3 is TGCGCCAGCAGCCGGGACTCCACCGGGGAGCTGTTTTTT. Its translation is CASSRDSTGELFF.

The rearrangement joins TRBV18 to TRBJ2-1, with 11 nucleotides matching TRBD2. This CDR3 contains 16 residues. In germline, CDR1 is KGHSH, CDR2 LQKENI. Unmatched junction bases numbered 12, after V lost 5 bases and J lost 9 bases. Here the CDR3 DNA reads TGTGCCAGCTCATCGCAGACTAGCGGGATAGGAGGTGAGCAGTTCTTC. Encoded protein: CASSSQTSGIGGEQFF. The entire variable domain, with the rest obtained from reference TRBV18 and TRBJ2-1, is as follows: NAGVMQNPRHLVRRRGQEARLRCSPMKGHSHVYWYRQLPEEGLKFMVYLQKENIIDESGMPKERFSAEFPKEGPSILRIQQVVRGDSAAYFCASSSQTSGIGGEQFFGPGTRLTVL.